This is a list of T cell receptor beta chains from one sample in a study of persistence of HIV-infected CD4 T cells. The assay was immunoSEQ multiplex PCR, and TCRdb's table has in-frame clones only and misses some. The table has approximately 31,000 clones, roughly four fifths seen once; the top ten hold over 0.7%. Their antigens are not known. The sequencing used CD4+ T cells sorted from PBMCs after roughly 18-hour stimulation, collected from a patient who received antiretroviral therapy. The receptors here all came from an adult man with HIV who was CMV-seropositive. Both conserved end residues are part of each CDR3. A D gene is named only where the DNA matches it firmly. Size values are once, few and many counts, or a class for expanded clones, and some rows have none.

TRBJ1-5 | NA | TRBV30 | TRBD1 | CAWSVRTGVSQPQHF | TGTGCCTGGAGTGTAAGGACAGGGGTAAGTCAGCCCCAGCATTTT
TRBJ2-2 | NA | TRBV3-1/TRBV3-2 | NA | CASSQDRATTGELFF | TGTGCCAGCAGCCAAGACCGGGCCACGACCGGGGAGCTGTTTTTT
TRBJ1-2 | NA | TRBV30 | TRBD1 | CAWGTGGGYGYTF | TGTGCCTGGGGGACAGGGGGCGGCTATGGCTACACCTTC
TRBJ2-1 | NA | TRBV7-8 | NA | CASSLVGGGRVDEQFF | TGTGCCAGCAGCTTAGTTGGAGGGGGAAGGGTCGATGAGCAGTTCTTC
TRBJ1-1 | few | TRBV18 | NA | CASSPSSRGTEAFF | TGTGCCAGCTCACCATCTTCCCGGGGCACTGAAGCTTTCTTT
TRBJ1-5 | few | TRBV2 | NA | CASSEAAGIQPQHF | TGTGCCAGCAGTGAAGCGGCGGGCATTCAGCCCCAGCATTTT
TRBJ2-1 | NA | TRBV12-3/TRBV12-4 | NA | CASSQRGEQFF | TGTGCCAGCAGTCAACGGGGTGAGCAGTTCTTC
TRBJ2-1 | NA | TRBV6-6 | NA | CASSYFETEQFF | TGTGCCAGCAGTTACTTCGAAACTGAGCAGTTCTTC
TRBJ1-3 | NA | TRBV5-1 | NA | CATRRDGSGNTIYF | TGCGCCACCAGGAGGGACGGCTCTGGAAACACCATATATTTT
TRBJ1-2 | NA | TRBV9 | NA | CASSVGVLSYGYTF | TGTGCCAGCAGCGTGGGAGTCCTCTCCTATGGCTACACCTTC
TRBJ1-1 | few | TRBV18 | TRBD1 | CASSPLQGGKNTEAFF | TGTGCCAGCTCACCCTTACAGGGGGGGAAGAACACTGAAGCTTTCTTT
TRBJ1-1 | NA | TRBV5-8 | TRBD1 | CASSLWQGANTEAFF | TGTGCCAGCAGCTTGTGGCAGGGGGCGAACACTGAAGCTTTCTTT
TRBJ1-1 | NA | TRBV5-1 | NA | CASSPDTSTEAFF | TGCGCCAGCAGCCCGGACACTAGCACTGAAGCTTTCTTT
TRBJ1-3 | NA | TRBV5-1 | NA | CASRVGPASGNTIYF | TGCGCCAGCAGAGTTGGGCCAGCCTCTGGAAACACCATATATTTT
TRBJ1-5 | NA | TRBV27 | NA | CASSPGRVNQPQHF | TGTGCCAGCAGCCCGGGGCGGGTGAATCAGCCCCAGCATTTT
TRBJ1-3 | NA | TRBV7-9 | NA | CASSSQVNSGNTIYF | TGTGCCAGCAGCTCCCAGGTCAACTCTGGAAACACCATATATTTT
TRBJ1-5 | once | TRBV6-1 | NA | CASSESRGHNQPQHF | TGTGCCAGCAGTGAAAGTCGTGGACACAATCAGCCCCAGCATTTT
TRBJ1-1 | NA | TRBV6-2/TRBV6-3 | NA | CASSYSSGRTEAFF | TGTGCCAGCAGTTACTCGTCAGGGAGAACTGAAGCTTTCTTT